A selection of T cell receptor beta chains follows, all from one sample in a study of T-cell reconstitution after alpha-beta-depleted transplantation in children. Each CDR3 protein gets one entry after TCRdb re-called the PCR reads with MiXCR. The profile shows hundreds of thousands of distinct CDR3 sequences, around 20% of them singletons. This sample comprised PBMCs from the stem cell graft donor, obtained from the stem cell graft. The origin of the receptors is a human donor who donated a stem cell graft to a child with acute lymphoblastic leukemia. Both conserved end residues are part of each CDR3. Fields, in order: clone size, D gene, V gene, J gene, CDR3 DNA, CDR3 protein. The D gene is left open where the match is weak. Some rows have no size entry. The others give once, few or many, or a class for an expanded clone.

>NA|NA|TRBV9|TRBJ2-3
TGTGCCAGCAGCGTAGGCTTGTCAGCCTTTAGCACAGATACGCAGTATTTT
CASSVGLSAFSTDTQYF
>few|TRBD2|TRBV5-1|TRBJ2-5
TGCGCCAGCAGCTCGCGGACTAGCGGAGAGACCCAGTACTTC
CASSSRTSGETQYF
>few|NA|TRBV6-5|TRBJ2-1
TGTGCCAGCAGTTACTTACTAGGAAGAGATGAGCAGTTCTTC
CASSYLLGRDEQFF
>NA|NA|TRBV19|TRBJ1-5
TGTGCCAGTAGTATGGGGAGGACCTTTAATCAGCCCCAGCATTTT
CASSMGRTFNQPQHF
>few|NA|TRBV20-1|TRBJ1-4
TGCAGTGCTAGAACTCCTAATGAAAAACTGTTTTTT
CSARTPNEKLFF
>NA|TRBD1|TRBV27|TRBJ1-1
TGTGCCACCCGACAGGGGGCTATCACTGAAGCTTTCTTT
CATRQGAITEAFF
>few|NA|TRBV12-3/TRBV12-4|TRBJ1-2
TGTGCCAGCAGTTCCGCCGTGATTTACTATGGCTACACCTTC
CASSSAVIYYGYTF
>NA|NA|TRBV2|TRBJ2-3
TGTGCCAGCTCCCCCTGGGGTTCTGCAGATACGCAGTATTTT
CASSPWGSADTQYF
>NA|NA|TRBV6-5|TRBJ2-1
TGTGCCAGCAGTTGGGGGACAAATCTCAATGAGCAGTTCTTC
CASSWGTNLNEQFF
>few|NA|TRBV10-3|TRBJ1-5
TGTGCCATCGGGGGGCGGGCTAGCAATCAGCCCCAGCATTTT
CAIGGRASNQPQHF
>NA|TRBD1|TRBV5-1|TRBJ2-7
TGCGCCAGCAGCTTGGGGACAGGGGGCTGGTCAGTCTCCTACGAGCAGTACTTC
CASSLGTGGWSVSYEQYF
>once|NA|TRBV5-6|TRBJ2-7
TGTGCCAGCAGCTTGGAGGCAGGATTAACGGGCGAGCAGTACTTC
CASSLEAGLTGEQYF
>many|NA|TRBV7-2|TRBJ2-7
TGTGCCAGCAGCGTATACTACGAGCAGTACTTC
CASSVYYEQYF
>NA|NA|TRBV5-1|TRBJ1-2
TGCGCCAGCGGCGAAAGGGACACCTATGGCTACACCTTC
CASGERDTYGYTF
>few|TRBD1|TRBV27|TRBJ2-5
TGTGCCAGCAGTTCACCATACAGGGGAGAGACCCAGTACTTC
CASSSPYRGETQYF
>few|TRBD2|TRBV4-2|TRBJ2-2
TGTGCCAGCAGTCCCCTAGCGGGAGCAGGGGAGCTGTTTTTT
CASSPLAGAGELFF
>few|NA|TRBV4-1|TRBJ2-7
TGCGCCAGCAGCCAAGATCGGGGTTACAGCTTTACCTCCTACGAGCAGTACTTC
CASSQDRGYSFTSYEQYF
>few|NA|TRBV3-1|TRBJ2-7
TGTGCCAGCAGCCAAAGGGCGGGGCACTCCTACGAGCAGTACTTC
CASSQRAGHSYEQYF
>NA|TRBD1|TRBV5-1|TRBJ2-7
TGCGCCAGCAGAGGGACAGGGCAGTACGAGCAGTACTTC
CASRGTGQYEQYF
>few|NA|TRBV6-5|TRBJ2-7
TGTGCCAGCAGTTACACGGGTAGGGGGGTTGAGCAGTACTTC
CASSYTGRGVEQYF
>once|TRBD2|TRBV20-1|TRBJ2-7
TGCAGTGCTAGAGATAGCGGGAGTCAATCCTACGAGCAGTACTTC
CSARDSGSQSYEQYF
>NA|TRBD2|TRBV12-3/TRBV12-4|TRBJ2-7
TGTGCCAGCGCAGGACTAGCGCTCTCCTACGAGCAGTACTTC
CASAGLALSYEQYF
>NA|TRBD1|TRBV7-2|TRBJ1-2
TGTGCCAGCAGCTTGGAGGGGACAGGGGCATGGGGCTACACCTTC
CASSLEGTGAWGYTF
>NA|NA|TRBV5-1|TRBJ2-7
TGCGCCAGCAGTAGGATCGCGGGACAGTCCTACGAGCAGTACTTC
CASSRIAGQSYEQYF
>NA|NA|TRBV9|TRBJ2-7
TGTGCCAGCAGCGTATCGCCTGGGTCCTACGAGCAGTACTTC
CASSVSPGSYEQYF
>few|NA|TRBV24-1|TRBJ2-2
TGTGCCACCAGCGGCCTCAACGGGGAGCTGTTTTTT
CATSGLNGELFF
>few|NA|TRBV6-5|TRBJ2-3
TGTGCCAGCAGTCACCCAACAAGGGCAGATACGCAGTATTTT
CASSHPTRADTQYF
>NA|NA|TRBV7-2|TRBJ1-3
TGTGCCAGCAGCCCGCAGAGGGTCAGGGGAGGAAACACCATATATTTT
CASSPQRVRGGNTIYF
>NA|TRBD1|TRBV29-1|TRBJ1-2
TGCAGCGTTTGGGACAGTACCAACTATGGCTACACCTTC
CSVWDSTNYGYTF
>NA|NA|TRBV18|TRBJ2-7
TGTGCCAGCTCACCGAACCCGGATGGCGAGCAGTACTTC
CASSPNPDGEQYF
>few|NA|TRBV4-2|TRBJ2-1
TGTGCCAGCAGCCAAGATCGAATTACGCGCAATGAGCAGTTCTTC
CASSQDRITRNEQFF
>NA|NA|TRBV18|TRBJ1-1
TGTGCCAGCTCCCGCGGGACACTGAACACTGAAGCTTTCTTT
CASSRGTLNTEAFF
>few|TRBD2|TRBV7-9|TRBJ2-3
TGTGCCAGCAGCTTTTTTAGCGGGGGCCTCACAGATACGCAGTATTTT
CASSFFSGGLTDTQYF
>NA|NA|TRBV12-3/TRBV12-4|TRBJ2-3
TGTGCCAGCAGCCAGGGGACCCCTCTAAAAGATACGCAGTATTTT
CASSQGTPLKDTQYF
>many|TRBD2|TRBV5-1|TRBJ2-1
TGCGCCAGCAGCCGGACTAGCGGAAACTCCTACAATGAGCAGTTCTTC
CASSRTSGNSYNEQFF
>NA|NA|TRBV5-1|TRBJ1-1
TGCGCCAGCAGCTTGATTACGGCTGACACTGAAGCTTTCTTT
CASSLITADTEAFF
>NA|NA|TRBV29-1|TRBJ2-1
TGCAGCGTTGGGACAGACAATGAGCAGTTCTTC
CSVGTDNEQFF
>NA|NA|TRBV3-1|TRBJ1-5
TGTGCCAGCAGCCAAAGGGAGGGGATGGTGGATCAGCCCCAGCATTTT
CASSQREGMVDQPQHF
>few|TRBD1|TRBV27|TRBJ2-2
TGTGCCAGCAGTTTAAACAGGGGGCGCGCCGGGGAGCTGTTTTTT
CASSLNRGRAGELFF
>once|TRBD1|TRBV13|TRBJ2-7
TGTGCCAGCAGCTCGGACAGGGGGCAGCGCGAGCAGTACTTC
CASSSDRGQREQYF
>NA|NA|TRBV5-1|TRBJ2-7
TGCGCCAGCAGCTTGAATTTCCCCGAGCAGTACTTC
CASSLNFPEQYF
>NA|TRBD2|TRBV29-1|TRBJ2-1
TGCAGCGTTGTCGGCGGGAGTGGTTACAATGAGCAGTTCTTC
CSVVGGSGYNEQFF
>NA|NA|TRBV10-3|TRBJ2-7
TGTGCCATCAGTGAGCTAGACGAGCAGTACTTC
CAISELDEQYF
>NA|TRBD1|TRBV5-1|TRBJ2-4
TGCGCCAGCAGCTTGAGGGACAGGGGGGAAAACATTCAGTACTTC
CASSLRDRGENIQYF
>few|TRBD2|TRBV7-2|TRBJ2-7
TGTGCCAGCAGCTACTCTAGCGGGATCGAGCAGTACTTC
CASSYSSGIEQYF